This T cell receptor beta chain was sequenced for a study of OX40 agonist ivuxolimab in advanced cancers. Overall study context: Prior anti-PD-1, anti-PD-L1 or anti-CTLA-4 therapy was allowed; 40% to 50% had some.

V was pared by 4 bases and J by 5 bases, with 16 bases between. Per the germline V gene, CDR1 is SGHRS and CDR2 is YFSETQ. The CDR3 has 15 residues. Assay: immunoSEQ multiplex PCR; the TCRdb copy retains only in-frame clones and omits some. The data contain roughly 61,000 clones, 82% of them seen just once; the ten biggest clones take up approximately 0.57%. This TCR derives from an adult with an advanced solid tumor such as melanoma, head and neck, liver or kidney cancer. The sample consisted of CD4+ or CD8+ T cells sorted from blood, taken in a trial of the OX40 agonist ivuxolimab. V usage is TRBV5-1 and J usage is TRBJ2-1; a possible D gene is TRBD2 (6 bases). CDR3 bases: TGCGCCAGCAGCGGCAACCGGGACTTCGACAATGAGCAGTTCTTC. Its protein is CASSGNRDFDNEQFF.